The 20 T cell receptor beta chains below were found in one sample sequenced in a study of cytomegalovirus exposure and HLA in healthy donors. With 60 Vbeta and 13 Jbeta primers, the PCR was carried out. Assay: immunoSEQ multiplex PCR; the TCRdb copy retains only in-frame clones and omits some. The table shows 130,000 or so clones, with roughly three quarters occurring only once. The specimen was PBMCs. Receptors originate from a man aged 30-40 years in good health and CMV-seronegative.

V gene TRBV7-8 combines with J gene TRBJ1-2, with unresolved D. V lost 5 bases and J lost 4, with 14 bases in between. Germline CDR1 SGHVS, CDR2 FQNEAQ. The CDR3 has 14 amino acids. The CDR3 loop reads CASSAAGKRYGYTF. The CDR3, as DNA: TGTGCCAGCAGCGCAGCCGGGAAGCGCTATGGCTACACCTTC.

The chain uses TRBV6-6 and TRBJ2-5; 7 positions match TRBD1. V shed 7 bases and J 2 bases; nucleotides not matched to a gene: 10. CDR1 is MNHNY and CDR2 is SVGAGI in the germline V gene (reference sequence). CDR3 size: 15 residues. The CDR3: CASTPGQVGQETQYF. Written as DNA, the CDR3 is TGTGCCAGCACCCCCGGACAGGTGGGTCAAGAGACCCAGTACTTC.

J is TRBJ2-3 and V is TRBV7-6, with 8 bases that match TRBD2. The length of the CDR3 is 15 residues. With V trimmed by 3 bases and J by 1 base, 3 bases remained unmatched. Germline V lookup: CDR1 SGHVS, CDR2 FNYEAQ. The CDR3 sequence: CASSFELAGTDTQYF. The CDR3 DNA reads as TGTGCCAGCAGCTTCGAACTAGCGGGCACAGATACGCAGTATTTT.

The genes are TRBV18 and TRBJ2-7; TRBD2 matches at 9 bases. The junction had 5 bases not matched to a gene; V was cut back by 0 bases and J by 5 bases. The CDR3 loop spans 15 amino acids. Germline CDR1 and CDR2: KGHSH and LQKENI. The CDR3 here is CASSPPGTSFDEQYF. The CDR3 DNA is TGTGCCAGCTCACCACCCGGGACTAGCTTCGACGAGCAGTACTTC.

The gene calls are TRBV30 and TRBJ2-3, with 11 bases identical to TRBD2. Germline assignment: CDR1 GTSNPN and CDR2 SVGIG (reference sequence). The J segment lost 3 bases and the V segment lost 1 base, leaving 9 bases of the junction unmatched. The CDR3 length is 17 residues. The CDR3: CAWSGLVAGGLTDTQYF. Written as DNA, the CDR3 is TGTGCCTGGAGTGGCCTCGTAGCGGGGGGGCTTACAGATACGCAGTATTTT.

Regarding this clone: A junction boundary mismatches the germline segment, possibly from a read error. The gene calls are TRBV7-9 and TRBJ1-1, with no clear D. CDR1 is SEHNR and CDR2 is FQNEAQ in the germline V gene (reference sequence). CDR3 length: 12 amino acids. CDR3 DNA sequence: TGTTCCAGCAGCTTATATTCGGTCTCAGCTTTCTTT. Protein product: CSSSLYSVSAFF.

This sequence joins TRBV7-6 and TRBJ1-1; a possible D gene is TRBD1 (5 bases). Germline values: CDR1 SGHVS, CDR2 FNYEAQ. The CDR3 extends over 15 amino acids. V lost 7 bases and J 5 bases, leaving 20 bases between the germline ends. CDR3 DNA: TGTGCCAGCACCACTCACCAGGGTCCTGAGACTGAAGCTTTCTTT. This translates into CASTTHQGPETEAFF.

This clone occurred a few times. This rearrangement joins TRBV10-3 to TRBJ2-7; 9 bases map to TRBD1. The CDR3 length is 13 residues. Germline V gene lookup returns CDR1 ENHRY and CDR2 SYGVKD. With 8 bases clipped from V and 2 bases from J, the junction kept 4 bases outside the gene matches. CDR3 coding DNA: TGTGCCATCCCGGACAGGGGACCCTACGAGCAGTACTTC. Its translation is CAIPDRGPYEQYF.

The V call is TRBV6-5, the J call TRBJ2-1, with D perhaps matching TRBD2 (6 bases). This CDR3 spans 12 amino acids. Trimming removed 6 bases from V and 7 bases from J, with 10 bases in between. From germline, CDR1 is MNHEY and CDR2 SVGAGI. CDR3: CASRARGNEQFF. The CDR3 nucleotides are TGTGCCAGCAGGGCTCGGGGGAATGAGCAGTTCTTC.

This clone appeared a single time. The genes are TRBV6-5 and TRBJ2-7, with D perhaps TRBD2 (6 bases). The V end was cut by 2 bases, the J end by 5 bases, with 13 bases between. The length of the CDR3 is 14 residues. CDR1 and CDR2 from the germline V gene are MNHEY and SVGAGI. CDR3 region: CASSYERSGHEQYF. DNA of the CDR3: TGTGCCAGCAGTTACGAGAGGAGCGGGCACGAGCAGTACTTC.

V usage is TRBV7-9 and J usage is TRBJ2-5; D is possibly TRBD2 (6 bases). The V gene lost 5 bases and the J gene lost 2 bases, with 18 bases spanning the gap. This CDR3 has 16 amino acids. Per the germline V gene, CDR1 is SEHNR and CDR2 is FQNEAQ (reference sequence). The CDR3 protein is CASSPRGGPGQETQYF. CDR3 DNA sequence: TGTGCCAGCAGCCCCCGAGGAGGGCCGGGGCAAGAGACCCAGTACTTC.

V usage is TRBV10-3 and J usage is TRBJ1-1; 11 bases are a match to TRBD1. There are 14 residues in the CDR3. The germline V gene has CDR1 ENHRY and CDR2 SYGVKD. V was clipped by 10 bases and J by 7 bases; unmatched bases: 11. The CDR3, as DNA: TGTGCCACCACGACCGGGACAGGGGGTGTTGAAGCTTTCTTT. This encodes CATTTGTGGVEAFF.

The V call is TRBV30, the J call TRBJ1-1; D unresolved. The CDR3 spans 13 residues. V shed 2 bases and J shed 1 base, with 8 bases lying between them. Looked up from germline, CDR1 is GTSNPN and CDR2 is SVGIG (reference sequence). The CDR3: CAWSLRRNTEAFF. The CDR3 DNA follows: TGTGCCTGGAGTTTGCGTCGGAACACTGAAGCTTTCTTT.

V usage is TRBV28 and J usage is TRBJ1-4; no clear D. The CDR3 is 15 residues long. Germline loops: CDR1 MDHEN, CDR2 SYDVKM. V was pared by 3 bases and J by 0 bases, with 8 bases between. CDR3 residues: CASSFSSATNEKLFF. For the CDR3, the DNA is TGTGCCAGCAGTTTTTCGAGTGCAACTAATGAAAAACTGTTTTTT.

The sample holds one count of this clone. This sequence joins TRBV30 and TRBJ2-1; 8 nucleotides agree with TRBD2. The CDR3 spans 14 residues. Germline loops: CDR1 GTSNPN, CDR2 SVGIG (reference sequence). Trimming cost V 3 bases and J 9 bases; bases outside gene matches: 10. The CDR3 coding sequence is TGTGCCTGGAGCCCGGGACTAGGGTTCGGTGAGCAGTTCTTC. Residues: CAWSPGLGFGEQFF.

V is TRBV27 and J is TRBJ2-7, with 7 nucleotides matching TRBD2. This CDR3 region has 14 residues. V shed 6 bases and J 7 bases; nucleotides not matched to a gene: 12. Germline loops: CDR1 MNHEY, CDR2 SMNVEV (reference sequence). CDR3 sequence (DNA): TGTGCCAGCAGCCCGGTTGGGGGGGTGCGGGAGCAGTACTTC. It yields the protein CASSPVGGVREQYF.

This chain connects TRBV7-6 to TRBJ2-1; 8 bases are shared with TRBD2. Per the germline V gene, CDR1 is SGHVS and CDR2 is FNYEAQ. This CDR3 comprises 15 residues. J gave up 7 bases and V 2 bases, and 7 bases lay outside the gene matches. As DNA, the CDR3 is TGTGCCAGCAGCTTATCTTCGACTAGCGTTAATGAGCAGTTCTTC. Amino acid sequence: CASSLSSTSVNEQFF.

The sample holds a few counts of this clone. CDR3 sequence reads: CASSSIRAATNEKLFF. CDR3 nucleotides: TGTGCCAGCAGCTCTATCAGGGCTGCAACTAATGAAAAACTGTTTTTT. The J gene is TRBJ1-4, the V gene TRBV7-2; D is perhaps TRBD1 (5 bases). This CDR3 has 16 residues. V lost 4 bases and J 0 bases, leaving 12 bases between the germline ends. Germline CDR1 and CDR2: SGHTA and FQGNSA. Drawing the rest from reference TRBV7-2 and TRBJ1-4, the complete variable domain is GAGVSQSPSNKVTEKGKDVELRCDPISGHTALYWYRQSLGQGLEFLIYFQGNSAPDKSGLPSDRFSAERTGGSVSTLTIQRTQQEDSAVYLCASSSIRAATNEKLFFGSGTQLSVL.

This clone has more than one count but fewer than ten. V is TRBV2 and J is TRBJ2-1; tentatively, D is TRBD1 (5 bases). CDR1 is SNHLY and CDR2 is FYNNEI in the germline V gene. V was pared by 4 bases and J by 0 bases, with 13 bases between. The CDR3 loop spans 16 amino acids. The CDR3 is CASSAWGSSSYNEQFF. DNA for the CDR3: TGTGCCAGCAGTGCCTGGGGCAGTAGCTCCTACAATGAGCAGTTCTTC.

The J gene is TRBJ1-5, the V gene TRBV7-2; D unresolved. Trimming removed 5 bases from V and 9 bases from J, with 11 bases in between. This CDR3 comprises 12 residues. The germline V gene has CDR1 SGHTA and CDR2 FQGNSA. The CDR3 reads CASSVERGPQHF. The CDR3 DNA sequence: TGTGCCAGCAGCGTAGAACGGGGGCCCCAGCATTTT.